This TCR beta chain was recorded in a study of blood T cell repertoires in COVID-19. Looking at the study overall: Samples taken during acute and convalescent COVID-19 were collected in the United States, Italy and Spain. From T cells, B-cell-depleted T cells, or PBMCs came the material, which was cDNA or gDNA.

Study processing details: Estimation of nucleated cell counts was performed using reference gene primer amplification. The assay was immunoSEQ multiplex PCR, and TCRdb's table has in-frame clones only and misses some. That table gives V, J and clone size, and the DNA gave D and trimming. The data show around 240,000 clones, with approximately 85% seen just once and around 0.97% held by the top ten. In germline, CDR1 is LGHDT, CDR2 YNNKEL (reference sequence). V gave up 4 bases and J gave up 4 bases; unmatched junction bases: 6. This CDR3 has 15 residues. The sample was peripheral blood. The chain couples TRBV3-1 (or the pseudogene TRBV3-2) to TRBJ2-3; 9 positions match TRBD1. The clonotype originates from a man aged 35 to 55 with acute or convalescent COVID-19. This chain's CDR3 is CASSPGTGRPDTQYF. The CDR3 DNA reads as TGTGCCAGCAGCCCTGGGACAGGGAGGCCAGATACGCAGTATTTT.